This TCR beta chain was found in a study of T cell responses to AZD1222 COVID-19 vaccine (dated by TCRdb to the early 2020s). For the wider study: AZD1222 recipients with second doses at about 4 weeks or about 12 weeks were pooled, because spike-specific TCR depth and breadth did not differ between schedules. Enrollment into the trials was organized by age into subgroups of 18-55, 56-69 and 70-plus years, and those subgroups contained roughly 140, 27 and 60 TCR-sequenced participants, respectively. TCR sequencing was performed for 230 to 250 trial participants, of whom some 200 were given two doses of AZD1222 and approximately 26 were given two doses of MenACWY control vaccine. What the authors observed across the whole study: Conclusions about previously exposed vaccinees are limited, since just six AZD1222 recipients were seropositive for SARS-CoV-2 at baseline. In the small 56-69-year group, the increase in depth fell short of significance, most likely because of low power. Reportedly, close to half of the unique spike-specific TCRs recognized epitopes lying outside the regions that are mutated in the B.1.351 and B.1.1.7 variants. Because no day 14 peak-response samples were available, the repertoires could be characterized only after the peak T cell response. After two AZD1222 doses, both the breadth and the depth of spike-specific TCRs were significantly higher than at day 0 and than in MenACWY recipients. Most participants were white British and females outnumbered males, and the authors suggested that clonal diversity may have been underestimated. CD4 TCRs associated with the vaccine covered the entire spike protein, and the dominant responses were in regions 160-218 and 743-854.

The CDR3 regions of human TCRbeta chains were analyzed by immunosequencing. Processing in the source paper ran as follows. Repertoire TCRs were checked for matches against a reference library of SARS-CoV-2-specific TCRs that had been generated using the MIRA antigen-specificity platform. Breadth meant the fraction of unique TCRs that were SARS-CoV-2-associated, whereas depth meant the fraction of total T cells that were SARS-CoV-2-associated. Each spike-specific TCR was assigned to its reactive spike region and to a CD4 or CD8 class using the MIRA data. Log10-transformed breadth and depth values were compared by one-way ANOVA with Sidak's multiple comparisons tests. TCRdb holds this immuneACCESS table with in-frame rearrangements only. Some clones are missing; in checked studies, unresolved V genes explain under half, and the rest has no known cause. The V and J calls and the clone size are those of that table, but D and trimming were determined from the DNA. The sample table records approximately 120,000 clones; around 90% of these occur just once. The ten biggest clones cover around 7% of the sample.

A remark on this clone: Its antigen is unknown. Base qualities are not at hand, and no much larger clone is one base apart.

The time point label on this specimen signifies: baseline before first vaccination. Samples from vaccinated people were obtained from the UK trials COV001 and COV002, which included a single-blind randomized controlled phase 2/3 trial of AZD1222 (ChAdOx1 nCoV-19) in healthy adults. Trial participant PBMC samples were collected at day 0 and day 28 after the second dose for TCRbeta chain sequencing. V is pruned by 4 bases and J by 5 bases, leaving 10 bases of the junction without a gene match. The germline V gene yields LGHNA for CDR1 and YSLEER for CDR2. From its cysteine to its phenylalanine, the CDR3 spans 15 amino acids. Only the CDR3 DNA is retained, 45 bases long and in frame from the first base.

Recombination linked TRBV4-3 to TRBJ2-5; TRBD1 aligns with 7 central bases. The TCR originated in an adult in good health. The sequencing used peripheral blood, collected on day 0 of AZD1222 vaccination. DNA sequence: TGCGCCAGCAGCCTAGGGGGCGATACGTTCGAGACCCAGTACTTC. This codes for CASSLGGDTFETQYF.